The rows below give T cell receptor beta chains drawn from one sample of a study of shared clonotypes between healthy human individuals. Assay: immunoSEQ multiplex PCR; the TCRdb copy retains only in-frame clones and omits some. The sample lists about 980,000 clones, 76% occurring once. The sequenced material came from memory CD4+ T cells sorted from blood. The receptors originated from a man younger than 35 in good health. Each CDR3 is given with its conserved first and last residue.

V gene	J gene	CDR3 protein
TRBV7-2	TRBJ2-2	CASSFGLANTGELFF
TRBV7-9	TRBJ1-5	CASSLALIGGNQPQHF
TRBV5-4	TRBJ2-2	CASSLRTSGGYTGELFF
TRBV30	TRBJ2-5	CAWLTGAGTQYF
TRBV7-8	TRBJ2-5	CASLSRASGGETQYF
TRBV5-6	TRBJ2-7	CASSLPGTSFHEQYF
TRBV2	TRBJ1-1	CASSTPGDRGTEAFF
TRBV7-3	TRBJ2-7	CASSLGLAGSRNEQYF
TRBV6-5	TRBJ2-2	CASSSGRGQGPGELFF
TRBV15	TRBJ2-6	CATSRARGTGANVLTF
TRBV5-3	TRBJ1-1	CARPTGGEGTEAFF
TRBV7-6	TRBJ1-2	CASSSDGNYGYTF
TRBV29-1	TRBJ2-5	CSAHLRDTQYF
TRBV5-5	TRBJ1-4	CASSWNLAGREKLFF
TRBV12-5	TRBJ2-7	CASALGEGLAYEQYF
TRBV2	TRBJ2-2	CTSCERGTITGELFF
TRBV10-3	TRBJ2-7	CAISEVGSHEQYF
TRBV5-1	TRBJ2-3	CASGTTSGTDTQYF
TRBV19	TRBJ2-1	CASSGLSRGEQFF
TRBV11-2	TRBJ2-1	CASSSPGLGLAGVEEQFF
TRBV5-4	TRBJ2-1	CASSLVGGSSYNEQFF
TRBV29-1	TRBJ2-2	CSVRREGNTGELFF
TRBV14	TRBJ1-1	CASSPGQGARGTEAFF
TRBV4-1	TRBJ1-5	CASSQDPRWRGSNQPQHF
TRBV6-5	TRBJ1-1	CASSYFGGTEAFF
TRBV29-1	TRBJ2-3	CSVSGDYWAGASTDTQYF
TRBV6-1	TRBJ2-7	CASRARQGNSYEQYF
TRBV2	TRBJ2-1	CASSDRMQGTSYNEQFF
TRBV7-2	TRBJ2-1	CASSWFGGEQFF
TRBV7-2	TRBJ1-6	CASSLGTGGSPLHF
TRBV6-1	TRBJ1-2	CASSVYSGQGSGYTF
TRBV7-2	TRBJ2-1	CASSLSPYNEQFF
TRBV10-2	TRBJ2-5	CASSEIAGGRGETQYF
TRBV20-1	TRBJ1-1	CGLVENTEAFF
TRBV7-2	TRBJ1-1	CASSFQDRAEAFF
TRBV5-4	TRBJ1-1	CASSEGRAGTEAFF
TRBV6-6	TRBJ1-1	CASSYSGGNTEAFF
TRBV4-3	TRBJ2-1	CASSQEIGGASYNEQFF
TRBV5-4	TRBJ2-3	CASSSRDRADTQYF
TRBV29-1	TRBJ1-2	CSVDIGQGDGYTF
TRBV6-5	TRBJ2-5	CASRTTGKQETQYF
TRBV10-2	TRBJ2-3	CASSQSGRARDTQYF
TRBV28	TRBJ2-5	CASSSPAFTGYLGETQYF